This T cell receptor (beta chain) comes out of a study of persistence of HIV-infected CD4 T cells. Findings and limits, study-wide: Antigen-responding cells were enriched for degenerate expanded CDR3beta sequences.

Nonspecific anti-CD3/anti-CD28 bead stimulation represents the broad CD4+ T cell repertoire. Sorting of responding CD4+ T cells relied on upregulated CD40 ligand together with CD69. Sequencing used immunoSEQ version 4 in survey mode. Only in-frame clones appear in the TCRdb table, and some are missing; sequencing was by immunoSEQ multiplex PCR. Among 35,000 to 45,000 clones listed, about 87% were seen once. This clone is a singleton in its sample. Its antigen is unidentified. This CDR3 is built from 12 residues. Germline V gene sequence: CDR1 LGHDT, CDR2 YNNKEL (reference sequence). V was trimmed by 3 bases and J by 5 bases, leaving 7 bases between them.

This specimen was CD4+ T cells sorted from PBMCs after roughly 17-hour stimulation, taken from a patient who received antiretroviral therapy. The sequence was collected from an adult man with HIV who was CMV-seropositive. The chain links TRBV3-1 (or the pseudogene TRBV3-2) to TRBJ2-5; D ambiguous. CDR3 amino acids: CASSHAGETQYF. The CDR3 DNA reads TGTGCCAGCAGCCACGCTGGGGAGACCCAGTACTTC.